The rows below give T cell receptor beta chains drawn from one sample of a study of Ad26.COV2.S vaccination and SARS-CoV-2 variants. Clones were read by immunoSEQ multiplex PCR, and TCRdb kept only the in-frame ones, dropping some. The data show under 600,000 clones, with roughly nine tenths seen just once and roughly 1.7% held by the top ten. Sequencing used peripheral blood, obtained in a trial of Ad26.COV2.S vaccine versus placebo. These TCRs come from a person aged 18-65 years who received the Ad26.COV2.S COVID-19 vaccine or a placebo. Both conserved end residues are part of each CDR3. D genes are given only for firm matches. Some rows mark clone size as missing; the rest say once, few, many or name a class of expanded clone.

d_gene	j_gene	v_gene	len	abundance	CDR3aa	CDR3nt
NA	TRBJ1-1	TRBV21-1	15	NA	CASSKTRTGGPEAFF	TGTGCCAGCAGCAAAACACGGACAGGGGGCCCTGAAGCTTTCTTT
NA	TRBJ2-4	TRBV7-2	14	NA	CASSPSNSKNIQYF	TGTGCCAGCAGCCCCTCTAATTCCAAAAACATTCAGTACTTC
NA	TRBJ1-5	TRBV21-1	15	NA	CASSIEDRHNQPQHF	TGTGCCAGCAGCATCGAAGACAGACACAATCAGCCCCAGCATTTT
NA	TRBJ2-2	TRBV27	14	NA	CASSSGLMTGELFF	TGTGCCAGCAGTTCAGGGTTGATGACCGGGGAGCTGTTTTTT
NA	TRBJ2-7	TRBV5-1	13	NA	CASRSSPGYEQYF	TGCGCCAGCAGATCCTCGCCAGGCTACGAGCAGTACTTC
TRBD1	TRBJ2-5	TRBV6-2/TRBV6-3	16	NA	CASSRQGLVGQETQYF	TGTGCCAGCAGTAGACAGGGTTTGGTAGGCCAAGAGACCCAGTACTTC
NA	TRBJ1-4	TRBV19	15	NA	CASSMRNSVTEKLFF	TGTGCCAGTAGTATGAGGAACAGTGTTACTGAAAAACTGTTTTTT
NA	TRBJ2-2	TRBV10-3	14	few	CAAETGAPRGELFF	TGTGCCGCGGAAACAGGAGCCCCCCGCGGGGAGCTGTTTTTT
NA	TRBJ1-1	TRBV7-6	22	NA	CASSLYLIYGWGATPLNTEAFF	TGTGCCAGCAGCTTATATCTAATTTATGGGTGGGGGGCAACACCCCTGAACACTGAAGCTTTCTTT
TRBD1	TRBJ2-7	TRBV11-2	16	NA	CASSSPAVRGPGEQYF	TGTGCCAGCAGCTCGCCGGCCGTCAGGGGGCCGGGCGAGCAGTACTTC
TRBD1	TRBJ2-7	TRBV24-1	16	once	CATTSGQGAGDYEQYF	TGTGCCACCACCTCGGGACAGGGGGCAGGGGACTACGAGCAGTACTTC
NA	TRBJ1-5	TRBV30	15	NA	CAWSVRLPGNQPQHF	TGTGCCTGGAGTGTACGACTACCCGGCAATCAGCCCCAGCATTTT
NA	TRBJ1-2	TRBV7-2	14	NA	CASSLNGAGYGYTF	TGTGCCAGCAGCTTAAATGGCGCCGGCTATGGCTACACCTTC
NA	TRBJ2-2	TRBV5-4	13	NA	CASSSRDTGELFF	TGTGCCAGCAGCTCCCGGGACACCGGGGAGCTGTTTTTT
NA	TRBJ1-2	TRBV4-3	14	NA	CASSLSHGGDGYTF	TGCGCCAGCAGCCTCTCCCATGGGGGGGACGGCTACACCTTC
NA	TRBJ2-3	TRBV6-1	16	NA	CASSEGGASGTDTQYF	TGTGCCAGCAGTGAAGGGGGGGCTTCGGGCACAGATACGCAGTATTTT
NA	TRBJ1-5	TRBV6-2/TRBV6-3	14	NA	CASSPPIPNQPQHF	TGTGCCAGCAGCCCCCCCATTCCCAATCAGCCCCAGCATTTT
TRBD2	TRBJ2-5	TRBV18	17	NA	CASSPRASGKRKETQYF	TGTGCCAGCTCACCACGGGCTAGCGGGAAACGAAAAGAGACCCAGTACTTC
NA	TRBJ1-2	TRBV7-6	13	NA	CASSSPDLYGYTF	TGTGCCAGCAGCTCCCCCGACCTATATGGCTACACCTTC
TRBD1	TRBJ2-7	TRBV7-6	14	NA	CASSLRDSVYEQYF	TGTGCCAGCAGCCTACGGGACAGTGTTTACGAGCAGTACTTC
NA	TRBJ1-5	TRBV15	16	NA	CATSARFGQINQPQHF	TGTGCCACCAGCGCACGATTCGGACAGATCAATCAGCCCCAGCATTTT
NA	TRBJ2-1	TRBV2	16	NA	CASSTDSGTPYNEQFF	TGTGCCAGCAGTACAGACTCCGGGACACCATACAATGAGCAGTTCTTC
TRBD1	TRBJ1-5	TRBV28	13	NA	CASSLGTGVAQHF	TGTGCCAGCAGTTTGGGGACAGGGGTTGCCCAGCATTTT
NA	TRBJ1-2	TRBV6-5	15	NA	CASSYSGTGNYGYTF	TGTGCCAGCAGTTACTCCGGGACGGGAAACTATGGCTACACCTTC
NA	TRBJ2-5	TRBV7-2	17	NA	CASSLVITSLFQETQYF	TGTGCCAGCAGCTTAGTAATCACTAGCTTATTCCAAGAGACCCAGTACTTC
NA	TRBJ1-2	TRBV6-6	14	NA	CASSPSGGPIGYTF	TGTGCCAGCAGTCCCAGTGGGGGTCCCATCGGCTACACCTTC
NA	TRBJ2-7	TRBV14	14	NA	CASSQYRETYEQYF	TGTGCCAGCAGCCAATATCGGGAGACCTACGAGCAGTACTTC
NA	TRBJ1-1	TRBV6-5	16	NA	CASSYSVFGQNTEAFF	TGTGCCAGCAGTTACTCAGTTTTTGGCCAGAACACTGAAGCTTTCTTT
NA	TRBJ2-6	TRBV9	17	NA	CASSVHTGTRGANVLTF	TGTGCCAGCAGCGTTCATACAGGCACAAGGGGGGCCAACGTCCTGACTTTC
TRBD1	TRBJ1-5	TRBV27	15	few	CASSDATGGNQPQHF	TGTGCCAGCAGTGACGCGACAGGGGGCAATCAGCCCCAGCATTTT
TRBD1	TRBJ2-3	TRBV6-6	15	NA	CASSYSTGGADTQYF	TGTGCCAGCAGTTACTCGACAGGGGGGGCAGATACGCAGTATTTT
TRBD1	TRBJ2-5	TRBV19	16	NA	CASSPRTGGDRETQYF	TGTGCCAGTAGTCCTCGGACAGGGGGGGATCGAGAGACCCAGTACTTC
NA	TRBJ2-5	TRBV3-1/TRBV3-2	13	NA	CASSMELQETQYF	TGTGCCAGCAGTATGGAACTCCAAGAGACCCAGTACTTC
TRBD2	TRBJ2-7	TRBV3-1/TRBV3-2	15	NA	CASSQWTSAAYEQYF	TGTGCCAGCAGCCAGTGGACTAGCGCAGCCTACGAGCAGTACTTC
NA	TRBJ2-1	TRBV27	12	NA	CASSFGGSMQFF	TGTGCCAGCAGTTTCGGTGGGTCGATGCAGTTCTTC
TRBD2	TRBJ2-1	TRBV5-1	20	NA	CPRRPRGGGGLSSSYNEQFF	TGCCCCCGCCGCCCCCGCGGGGGCGGGGGGCTCTCGAGCTCCTACAATGAGCAGTTCTTC
NA	TRBJ2-3	TRBV18	17	NA	CASSPDPRGIRTDTQYF	TGTGCCAGCTCACCTGACCCCCGGGGAATCCGCACAGATACGCAGTATTTT
TRBD2	TRBJ2-7	TRBV28	16	few	CASSLFGIAGGYEQYF	TGTGCCAGCAGTTTATTCGGGATAGCGGGAGGTTACGAGCAGTACTTC
NA	TRBJ2-2	TRBV5-1	13	NA	CASREENTGELFF	TGCGCCAGCAGGGAGGAGAACACCGGGGAGCTGTTTTTT
NA	TRBJ1-6	TRBV4-1	14	NA	CASSQEGRDSPLHF	TGCGCCAGCAGCCAAGAGGGCAGAGATTCACCCCTCCACTTT
NA	TRBJ1-1	TRBV3-1/TRBV3-2	18	NA	CASSQLRLGTRMNTEAFF	TGTGCCAGCAGCCAACTCAGATTGGGTACAAGGATGAACACTGAAGCTTTCTTT
TRBD1	TRBJ2-1	TRBV5-1	15	NA	CASSPGTGVYNEQFF	TGCGCCAGCAGCCCCGGGACAGGGGTTTACAATGAGCAGTTCTTC
NA	TRBJ1-1	TRBV15	14	NA	CATSRVPKNTEAFF	TGTGCCACCAGCAGAGTCCCCAAGAACACTGAAGCTTTCTTT
NA	TRBJ1-3	TRBV4-1	15	NA	CASSQVQEAGNTIYF	TGCGCCAGCAGCCAAGTACAGGAGGCTGGAAACACCATATATTTT
TRBD2	TRBJ2-2	TRBV5-4	17	NA	CASSWGLGLAATGELFF	TGTGCCAGCAGCTGGGGCCTCGGACTAGCGGCGACCGGGGAGCTGTTTTTT
NA	TRBJ2-1	TRBV6-1	16	NA	CASSERAGYLPNEQFF	TGTGCCAGCAGTGAGAGGGCGGGATATTTGCCCAATGAGCAGTTCTTC
NA	TRBJ1-1	TRBV4-2	15	NA	CASSLTTDMNTEAFF	TGTGCCAGCAGCCTAACGACCGACATGAACACTGAAGCTTTCTTT
TRBD2	TRBJ2-3	TRBV5-1	16	NA	CASSWGTSGRIDTQYF	TGCGCCAGCAGCTGGGGGACTAGCGGGAGGATAGATACGCAGTATTTT
NA	TRBJ1-4	TRBV27	12	NA	CASSLIGEKLFF	TGTGCCAGCAGTTTAATTGGTGAAAAACTGTTTTTT
NA	TRBJ1-2	TRBV5-1	15	NA	CASPGCDTPNYGYTF	TGCGCCAGCCCGGGTTGTGATACACCTAACTATGGCTACACCTTC
NA	TRBJ2-5	TRBV19	14	NA	CASSIDRLQETQYF	TGTGCCAGTAGTATAGATCGCCTCCAAGAGACCCAGTACTTC
NA	TRBJ1-6	TRBV27	16	NA	CASSFLGRTGNSPLHF	TGTGCCAGCAGTTTTTTGGGCCGTACTGGGAATTCACCCCTCCACTTT
NA	TRBJ2-7	TRBV9	13	NA	CASSQTPYYEQYF	TGTGCCAGCAGCCAGACCCCTTACTACGAGCAGTACTTC
NA	TRBJ1-5	TRBV29-1	16	NA	CSVEDRQARSNQPQHF	TGCAGCGTTGAAGATCGGCAGGCCCGTAGCAATCAGCCCCAGCATTTT
NA	TRBJ2-1	TRBV3-1/TRBV3-2	16	NA	CASSSQTGPQYNEQFF	TGTGCCAGCAGCTCACAAACGGGACCGCAATACAATGAGCAGTTCTTC